The clone carrying this T cell receptor (beta chain) has just a few counts. Its antigen remains unknown. This record comes from a study of beta chain features in type 1 diabetes. Overall study results and limits: Patients with Type 1 diabetes showed moderately but significantly shorter TCRB CDR3s in all four CD4+ subsets. Overrepresentation of cells with high TCR expression could result from cDNA sequencing.

cDNA synthesis used the whole RNA isolate, giving expressed TCRB sequences. Libraries were prepared by immunoSEQ multiplex PCR; TCRdb keeps only in-frame clonotypes and omits some of them. This sample has roughly 250,000 clones, with over 20% found just once. The V and J ends lost 3 bases and 0 bases respectively, with 7 bases between them. The CDR3 has 13 amino acids. Per the germline V gene, CDR1 is SGHRS and CDR2 is YFSETQ. The receptor's source is a woman aged 40 to 50 with type 1 diabetes. The sequenced sample consisted of naive CD4+ T cells from blood. V gene TRBV5-1 combines with J gene TRBJ2-7, with D possibly TRBD2 on 6 matching bases. The CDR3 DNA reads TGCGCCAGCAGCTGGGACTTCTCCTACGAGCAGTACTTC. It specifies CASSWDFSYEQYF.